These T cell receptor beta chains were read from a single sample in a study of T cell responses to AZD1222 COVID-19 vaccine. The method was immunoSEQ multiplex PCR; TCRdb's version includes in-frame clones alone and lacks a portion of them. Altogether just over 65,000 clones are present, more than 75% being singletons, with the ten largest covering 15% to 20%. The starting material was peripheral blood, obtained on day 0 of AZD1222 vaccination. These receptors were taken from an adult in good health. The CDR3 runs from the conserved cysteine through the conserved F or W.

TRBV5-1	TRBJ2-3	CASSVPGTSGHTDTQYF
TRBV30	TRBJ2-3	CAWIERGRTDTQYF
TRBV28	TRBJ2-3	CASRTGLAGVTQYF
TRBV9	TRBJ2-3	CASSATGLSTDTQYF
TRBV7-2	TRBJ1-2	CAGGLGTGGSVYGYTF
TRBV6-5	TRBJ1-2	CASSSAGDYGYTF
TRBV7-3	TRBJ1-4	CASSLNGNNEKLFF
TRBV28	TRBJ1-3	CASRGTSEYF
TRBV15	TRBJ1-4	CATSRVAGNEKLFF
TRBV3-1/TRBV3-2	TRBJ2-1	CASSRLGDTNNEQFF
TRBV7-6	TRBJ2-1	CASSLAHNEQFF
TRBV5-1	TRBJ1-4	CASSPASSAGEKLFF
TRBV19	TRBJ1-5	CASGPGPSNQPQHF
TRBV28	TRBJ2-2	CASSFIFPLRREGTGELFF
TRBV3-1/TRBV3-2	TRBJ1-2	CASSQAARGYTF
TRBV19	TRBJ2-2	CASSMWQNTGELFF
TRBV4-2	TRBJ2-3	CASSQGVRLASEDTDTQYF
TRBV30	TRBJ1-3	CAWSAGFRGGNTIYF
TRBV5-1	TRBJ2-2	CASSLEGTGVTGELFF
TRBV27	TRBJ1-2	CASSLGGTGELRAYGYTF
TRBV19	TRBJ1-4	CASSIGQASNEKLFF
TRBV7-9	TRBJ2-7	CASSLGLGDEQYF
TRBV10-3	TRBJ1-1	CAISGQGLNTEAFF
TRBV7-3	TRBJ1-1	CASSPQGRAEAFF
TRBV2	TRBJ2-3	CASKSGHSTDTQYF
TRBV29-1	TRBJ2-7	CSVGQGDEQYF
TRBV27	TRBJ2-2	CASSFTPGQGPGELFF
TRBV7-3	TRBJ1-2	CASSLGQGYGYTF
TRBV4-3	TRBJ2-2	CASSQVAWLDKSNTGELFF
TRBV11-2	TRBJ1-5	CASSQERSQPQHF